This T cell receptor (beta chain) was sequenced for a study of blood T cells in healthy people across ages (dated by TCRdb to the mid-2010s). Notes on the research overall: In model experiments, template switching captured about one uniquely barcoded TCR beta cDNA molecule for every two T cells. Using deep sequencing normalized with unique cDNA molecular identifiers, the study measured how TCR beta repertoire diversity changes with age. The donors were split into four age groups: young (average about 15 years), middle-aged (roughly 39), aged (over 55) and long-lived (about 82). To avoid experimental bias, donors of different ages were spread randomly across the sequencing lanes. The study analyzed two additional independent replicas of 1 million unique cDNA reads from the same blood draw for two donors, one aged 18 to 30 and one aged 80 or older. Study-wide conclusions, independent of this receptor: Estimates of total diversity based on one million sequenced T cells were regarded as lower bounds and as underestimates. Bulk unsorted PBMC profiling prevented conclusive comparison of naive and antigen-experienced compartments. Because donor CMV infection status was unknown, age-related changes in expanded clonotypes were potentially confounded. Observed TCR beta diversity per million T cells fell roughly linearly with age, and a significant reduction was already apparent by age about 38. Observed TCR beta diversity correlated strongly with the percentage of naive T cells measured by flow cytometry. Compared with the aged group, the long-lived group had more naive CD4+ T cells, fewer expanded clones and increased TCR diversity, a pattern suggesting age selection.

The V end loses 1 base and the J end loses 7 bases, and a stretch of 18 bases separates them. The CDR1 and CDR2 encoded by the germline V gene are SGHRS and YFSETQ. The CDR3, from cysteine to phenylalanine, totals 15 residues. The retained sequence is limited to the CDR3, 45 bases, with the frame set at the first base. Library creation used 5' RACE. Sequencing took place on an Illumina HiSeq 2500. A second 7 to 11 cycle PCR used a sample-barcoded 5' primer and a J-beta primer mix. A template-switch 5' adaptor carrying 12 random nucleotides introduced a unique molecular identifier onto each TCR beta cDNA molecule. At least 2.5 million CDR3-containing paired-end reads were obtained from each sample. All of the RNA was converted into first-strand cDNA using the Mint cDNA synthesis kit, with a TRBC-specific oligonucleotide serving as the primer. Following uracil-DNA glycosylase treatment, all cDNA underwent a first 18-cycle PCR with the universal primers M1SS and BC2_uni_R. From the authors' description of their analysis: For normalization, 1 million high-quality reads were randomly selected from each sample, with every read carrying a distinct molecular identifier. Reads with shared molecular identifiers were discarded instead of being binned into consensus sequences. MiTCR, with a Q25 quality threshold and the strictest error-elimination algorithm, was used for CDR3 identification, clonotype clustering and error correction. A nonparametric unseen species model with Euler transformation was used to estimate lower-bound total TCR beta diversity. TCRdb trimmed the raw reads at Q25, called clones with MiXCR and kept productive beta chains. Each CDR3 protein gets just one entry, which takes the most common genes and DNA from the rows behind it. In this record, the V and J calls reflect TCRdb's handling and not the investigators' own analysis. This sample comprises about 1.6 million distinct CDR3 sequences, 30% to 40% of them detected only once. The ten largest clonotypes hold approximately 10% of the sample.

This clonotype was counted only a few times. It has no known antigen specificity. No clone much larger than this one lies a single base away; base qualities are absent. The 40 or so donors, aged 6 to 90 years, were systemically healthy Caucasian individuals from Russia. Ten milliliters of peripheral blood were drawn from each donor into EDTA-treated Vacutainer tubes. Ficoll-Paque density-gradient centrifugation was used to isolate PBMCs, with at least 6.5 million per sample. Total RNA was extracted from PBMCs with Trizol reagent, with at least 5.5 micrograms obtained per sample. For every donor, an aliquot of PBMCs went through flow cytometry to measure the percentages of naive CD45RAhigh/CD27high T cells.

The sequence is built from TRBV5-1 and TRBJ2-7; the D segment is perhaps TRBD1 or TRBD2, each sharing 5 matched bases. The specimen was blood. This TCR was sampled from a woman aged 25 to 39 in good health. The DNA sequence is TGCGCCAGCAGCTTGCTGGGACCCCAAGCCGGGGAGCAGTACTTC. This encodes CASSLLGPQAGEQYF.